The 30 T cell receptor beta chains in this list originate from one sample, sequenced in a study of cytotoxic CD8 clonotypes in ibrutinib-treated CLL (dated by TCRdb to the early 2020s). The method was the immunoSEQ multiplex PCR assay. TCRdb stores this immuneACCESS table with in-frame sequences only. Part of the clones is absent; in the studies checked, under half of the shortfall reflects unresolved V genes, and no reason is known for the rest. Recorded for this sample are roughly 200,000 clones; 75% to 85% of them occurred a single time. Approximately 10% of the sample is held by the ten biggest clonotypes. The sample's time point label is to be understood as: approximately twelve months on ibrutinib. Specimen: PBMCs, collected after 12 months of ibrutinib treatment. The receptors were gathered from a human donor with chronic lymphocytic leukemia.

The V gene is TRBV28, the J gene TRBJ2-5; 13 positions match TRBD2. The CDR3 runs 15 residues. Germline CDR1 MDHEN, CDR2 SYDVKM. V gave up 5 bases and J gave up 5 bases; unmatched junction bases: 5. DNA for the CDR3: TGTGCCAGCAGTCTCCTGACTAGCGGGAGGGAGACCCAGTACTTC. As protein: CASSLLTSGRETQYF.

J is TRBJ1-1 and V is TRBV30; D call uncertain. The germline V and J ends were trimmed by 2 bases and 7 bases, with 8 bases remaining between them. Germline CDR1 GTSNPN, CDR2 SVGIG (reference sequence). This CDR3 is built from 11 residues. The DNA of the CDR3 is TGTGCCTGGAGTATGCGGGTTGAAGCTTTCTTT. Translation gives CAWSMRVEAFF.

V is TRBV19 and J is TRBJ2-7; D may be TRBD1 (6 bases). Trimming stripped 3 bases from V and 4 bases from J, with 7 bases between. Per germline, CDR1 LNHDA and CDR2 SQIVND (reference sequence). CDR3 length: 12 amino acids. The DNA of the CDR3 is TGTGCCAGTAGTATGGGGGCTTACGAGCAGTACTTC. Its protein is CASSMGAYEQYF.

The chain is built from TRBV27 and TRBJ2-5; TRBD2 matches 8 bases. The CDR3 consists of 15 residues. V shed 6 bases, J shed 10 bases, and the junction held 16 bases outside the gene matches. The germline gives CDR1 MNHEY, CDR2 SMNVEV (reference sequence). The CDR3 here is CASSSQFVTGGGQYF. As DNA, the CDR3 is TGTGCCAGCAGCTCCCAGTTCGTCACCGGGGGGGGCCAGTACTTC.

The rearrangement joins TRBV5-1 to TRBJ1-2, with D perhaps matching TRBD1 (6 bases). CDR1 and CDR2 (germline): SGHRS, YFSETQ. This CDR3 spans 15 amino acids. V was cut by 0 bases and J by 8 bases, with 17 bases left in between. This CDR3 reads CASSLVGGPRGGYTF. As DNA, the CDR3 is TGCGCCAGCAGCTTGGTTGGGGGGCCCAGAGGAGGCTACACCTTC.

The chain recombines TRBV12-5 with TRBJ1-5; D is possibly TRBD1 (6 bases). V was clipped by 5 bases and J by 4 bases, with 18 bases between them. The CDR3 loop spans 16 amino acids. Germline-derived CDR1 and CDR2 are LGHNT and FRNRAP. CDR3 sequence reads: CASGPRPGGRNQPQHF. Written as DNA, the CDR3 is TGTGCTAGTGGTCCACGGCCCGGGGGGCGAAATCAGCCCCAGCATTTT.

This clone has only a few counts. The rearrangement joins TRBV15 to TRBJ2-5, with 9 bases lining up with TRBD2. Germline CDR1 is LNHNV and CDR2 is YYDKDF (reference sequence). Trimming cost V 5 bases and J 2 bases; bases outside gene matches: 6. The CDR3 is made up of 15 amino acids. This CDR3 reads CATSLRLADQETQYF. In DNA form, the CDR3 reads TGTGCCACCAGCTTAAGACTAGCGGATCAAGAGACCCAGTACTTC.

The rearrangement uses TRBV29-1 and TRBJ1-1, with 9 bases that match TRBD1. Germline V gives CDR1 SQVTM, CDR2 ANQGSEA. The V and J ends lost 6 bases and 1 base, in that order; junction bases with no gene match: 6. This CDR3 contains 14 residues. The CDR3 DNA follows: TGCAGCGTCCGGACAGGGGCGGGGAACACTGAAGCTTTCTTT. Residues: CSVRTGAGNTEAFF.

This clone was counted only a few times. The V call is TRBV7-2, the J call TRBJ1-3; a weak D match, TRBD1 (6 bases). The germline V gene encodes CDR1 SGHTA and CDR2 FQGNSA. Trimming removed 4 bases from V and 2 bases from J, with 9 bases in between. CDR3 length: 14 residues. The CDR3 DNA follows: TGTGCCAGCAGCTCAGACAGGCCTGGAAACACCATATATTTT. Residues: CASSSDRPGNTIYF.

This chain links TRBV9 with TRBJ2-7; 9 nucleotides match TRBD2. Germline values: CDR1 SGDLS, CDR2 YYNGEE. The junction had 8 bases not matched to a gene; V was cut back by 2 bases and J by 2 bases. This CDR3 contains 16 residues. CDR3 in DNA: TGTGCCAGCAGCGTCGCCCCAGCGGGGGGTCCCTACGAGCAGTACTTC. This sequence encodes CASSVAPAGGPYEQYF.

The chain combines TRBV5-1 with TRBJ2-7; D unclear. The CDR3 is made up of 11 amino acids. Deletions cut 5 bases from V and 3 bases from J, with 6 bases between. Germline V gene data show CDR1 as SGHRS and CDR2 as YFSETQ. In nucleotides, the CDR3 is TGCGCCAGCAGGGTGGGCTACGAGCAGTACTTC. Its protein is CASRVGYEQYF. Drawing the rest from reference TRBV5-1 and TRBJ2-7, the complete variable domain is KAGVTQTPRYLIKTRGQQVTLSCSPISGHRSVSWYQQTPGQGLQFLFEYFSETQRNKGNFPGRFSGRQFSNSRSEMNVSTLELGDSALYLCASRVGYEQYFGPGTRLTVT.

On this clone itself: The identical CDR3 is also encoded by other nucleotide sequences in the sample. This chain links TRBV18 with TRBJ1-6; D is possibly TRBD1 (6 bases). Germline values: CDR1 KGHSH, CDR2 LQKENI. V was clipped by 2 bases and J by 7 bases, with 9 bases between them. This CDR3 has 14 residues. The CDR3 bases are TGTGCCAGCTCACCATCAGGGGAAAATTCACCCCTCCACTTT. Its protein product is CASSPSGENSPLHF.

V usage is TRBV15 and J usage is TRBJ1-5; D is perhaps TRBD1 (5 bases). The CDR3 spans 13 residues. The V gene's germline CDR1 is LNHNV and CDR2 YYDKDF (reference sequence). Deletions cut 2 bases from V and 5 bases from J, with 7 bases between. CDR3: CATSRQGDQPQHF. As DNA, the CDR3 is TGTGCCACCAGCAGACAGGGAGATCAGCCCCAGCATTTT. Combining the CDR3 with reference TRBV15 and TRBJ1-5 gives the whole variable domain DAMVIQNPRYQVTQFGKPVTLSCSQTLNHNVMYWYQQKSSQAPKLLFHYYDKDFNNEADTPDNFQSRRPNTSFCFLDIRSPGLGDTAMYLCATSRQGDQPQHFGDGTRLSIL.

This clone was counted only a few times. The gene calls are TRBV7-9 and TRBJ2-5; unclear D gene. This CDR3 contains 10 residues. V shed 1 base and J shed 6 bases, with 0 bases lying between them. The germline CDR1 and CDR2 sequences are SEHNR and FQNEAQ (reference sequence). CDR3: CASSLETQYF. The CDR3 region has the DNA TGTGCCAGCAGCTTAGAGACCCAGTACTTC.

This clone turned up a few times. This chain links TRBV6-1 with TRBJ1-1; TRBD1 is a possible D gene (6 bases). V was cut by 2 bases and J by 7 bases, with 14 bases left in between. Germline V CDR1 and CDR2: MNHNS, SASEGT. This CDR3 spans 14 amino acids. The CDR3 here is CASSEWGQEDEAFF. The CDR3 DNA follows: TGTGCCAGCAGTGAATGGGGACAAGAGGATGAAGCTTTCTTT.

This sequence joins TRBV28 and TRBJ2-7; a weak D match, TRBD2 (6 bases). Germline V gives CDR1 MDHEN, CDR2 SYDVKM. Deletions cut 6 bases from V and 4 bases from J, with 13 bases between. CDR3 length equals 13 residues. The CDR3 region has the DNA TGTGCCAGCAGGCAGGGTGGGAGGTACGAGCAGTACTTC. It specifies CASRQGGRYEQYF. Together with reference TRBV28 and TRBJ2-7, the CDR3 gives the full variable domain: DVKVTQSSRYLVKRTGEKVFLECVQDMDHENMFWYRQDPGLGLRLIYFSYDVKMKEKGDIPEGYSVSREKKERFSLILESASTNQTSMYLCASRQGGRYEQYFGPGTRLTVT.

The chain carries TRBV30 and TRBJ2-2, with no clear D. V dropped 2 bases and J dropped 8 bases, with 9 bases sitting between them. The V gene's germline CDR1 is GTSNPN and CDR2 SVGIG (reference sequence). The CDR3 contains 12 residues. The CDR3 bases are TGTGCCTGGAGTCTCCAATTGGGGGAGCTGTTTTTT. It codes for CAWSLQLGELFF. The variable domain in full, with the rest retrieved from reference TRBV30 and TRBJ2-2, is SQTIHQWPATLVQPVGSPLSLECTVEGTSNPNLYWYRQAAGRGLQLLFYSVGIGQISSEVPQNLSASRPQDRQFILSSKKLLLSDSGFYLCAWSLQLGELFFGEGSRLTVL.

The CDR3 bases are TGTGCCAGCAGTTATACGGGGGGCGGGAGCACTGAAGCTTTCTTT. This encodes CASSYTGGGSTEAFF. This chain uses TRBV6-5 with TRBJ1-1; tentatively, D is TRBD1 (6 bases). Trimming took 3 bases from V and 4 from J, leaving 15 bases between them. This CDR3 region has 15 residues. Looked up from germline, CDR1 is MNHEY and CDR2 is SVGAGI.

This clone was observed a few times. The chain is built from TRBV7-9 and TRBJ1-2, with TRBD1 as a possible D gene (5 bases). The CDR3 extends over 15 amino acids. The V end was cut by 7 bases, the J end by 3 bases, with 18 bases between. Germline loops: CDR1 SEHNR, CDR2 FQNEAQ (reference sequence). This CDR3 is CASKSADIGYYGYTF. The CDR3 DNA follows: TGTGCCAGCAAATCGGCGGACATTGGGTACTATGGCTACACCTTC.

This clone has a single count. The chain has TRBV13 and TRBJ2-7; D ambiguous. V was cut by 4 bases and J by 0 bases, with 7 bases left in between. The CDR3 is 13 residues long. Per the germline V gene, CDR1 is PRHDT and CDR2 is FYEKMQ (reference sequence). Written as DNA, the CDR3 is TGTGCCAGCAGCTCTGAGCCCTCCTACGAGCAGTACTTC. Its protein is CASSSEPSYEQYF. The variable domain in full, completed from reference TRBV13 and TRBJ2-7, reads AAGVIQSPRHLIKEKRETATLKCYPIPRHDTVYWYQQGPGQDPQFLISFYEKMQSDKGSIPDRFSAQQFSDYHSELNMSSLELGDSALYFCASSSEPSYEQYFGPGTRLTVT.

This rearrangement joins TRBV7-9 to TRBJ1-2; 9 nucleotides align to TRBD1. From germline, CDR1 is SEHNR and CDR2 FQNEAQ (reference sequence). The CDR3 consists of 13 residues. Germline trimming cut 5 bases from V and 4 bases from J; bases unmatched to any gene: 2. For the CDR3, the DNA is TGTGCCAGCAGCAAGGGACAGGGCTATGGCTACACCTTC. Protein: CASSKGQGYGYTF.

This chain connects TRBV7-9 to TRBJ1-2, with a possible D match to TRBD1 (6 bases). The CDR3 contains 14 residues. Germline V gives CDR1 SEHNR, CDR2 FQNEAQ (reference sequence). Trimming pared 1 base from V and 5 bases from J, leaving 11 bases between. CDR3 in amino acids: CASSLGGAFYGYTF. As DNA, the CDR3 is TGTGCCAGCAGCTTAGGGGGGGCGTTTTATGGCTACACCTTC.

On this clone itself: One end of the junction fails to match germline, which may point to a read error. This chain connects TRBV10-3 to TRBJ1-2; 7 positions match TRBD1. This CDR3 region has 10 residues. Germline CDR1 ENHRY, CDR2 SYGVKD. CDR3 in DNA: TGTGCCAGCAGTTCGGACAGGAAGGTTTTT. Translation gives CASSSDRKVF.

This clone appeared a single time. The V gene is TRBV19, the J gene TRBJ2-3, with TRBD2 as a possible D gene (6 bases). This CDR3 comprises 16 residues. Germline values: CDR1 LNHDA, CDR2 SQIVND (reference sequence). V lost 6 bases, J lost 4 bases, and 20 bases lay in between. CDR3 loop: CASRREGLRGPDTQYF. The CDR3 DNA follows: TGTGCCAGTAGGAGAGAGGGACTCCGTGGCCCAGATACGCAGTATTTT. The full variable domain, rest sourced from reference TRBV19 and TRBJ2-3, is DGGITQSPKYLFRKEGQNVTLSCEQNLNHDAMYWYRQDPGQGLRLIYYSQIVNDFQKGDIAEGYSVSREKKESFPLTVTSAQKNPTAFYLCASRREGLRGPDTQYFGPGTRLTVL.

This rearrangement joins TRBV9 to TRBJ1-3, with unresolved D. V was clipped by 0 bases and J by 6 bases, with 7 bases between them. This CDR3 spans 13 amino acids. Germline lookup yields CDR1 SGDLS and CDR2 YYNGEE. The CDR3 loop reads CASSVVGSNTIYF. The CDR3 DNA sequence: TGTGCCAGCAGCGTAGTAGGGTCAAACACCATATATTTT.

The chain links TRBV4-1 to TRBJ2-1; 11 bases map to TRBD2. V gave up 1 base and J gave up 8 bases; unmatched junction bases: 10. The CDR3 covers 17 residues. Germline CDR1 MGHRA, CDR2 YSYEKL. CDR3 nucleotides: TGCGCCAGCAGCCAAGCGATTGGGGGACTAGCGGTAGATGAGCAGTTCTTC. It specifies CASSQAIGGLAVDEQFF.

The chain is built from TRBV6-6 and TRBJ2-3; 12 bases agree with TRBD2. Per the germline V gene, CDR1 is MNHNY and CDR2 is SVGAGI (reference sequence). The CDR3 length is 15 residues. With V trimmed by 7 bases and J by 2 bases, 4 bases remained unmatched. The CDR3 DNA is TGTGCCAGCACTCTAGCGGGAGGGAACACAGATACGCAGTATTTT. Protein sequence: CASTLAGGNTDTQYF.

The genes are TRBV27 and TRBJ1-2; 8 bases agree with TRBD1. V was clipped by 7 bases and J by 8 bases; unmatched bases: 21. This CDR3 region has 17 residues. Germline assignment: CDR1 MNHEY and CDR2 SMNVEV (reference sequence). This chain's CDR3 is CASMTTDRGAPVRGYTF. The CDR3 DNA reads TGTGCCAGCATGACAACTGACAGGGGCGCTCCCGTGAGGGGCTACACCTTC.

The chain is built from TRBV13 and TRBJ2-1; 12 bases map to TRBD1. The V gene's germline CDR1 is PRHDT and CDR2 FYEKMQ (reference sequence). After removal of 5 bases from V and 9 bases from J, the junction contained 2 bases not matched to a gene. This CDR3 is 13 amino acids long. CDR3 coding DNA: TGTGCCAGCAGCGGGACAGGGGGCGGTGAGCAGTTCTTC. Its protein product is CASSGTGGGEQFF.

The rearrangement links TRBV5-1 to TRBJ1-1, with D uncertain. The CDR3 loop spans 13 amino acids. The V gene lost 4 bases and the J gene lost 1 base, with 8 bases spanning the gap. CDR1 and CDR2 (germline): SGHRS, YFSETQ. CDR3 amino acids: CASSPPGNTEAFF. The CDR3 DNA reads as TGCGCCAGCAGCCCCCCAGGGAACACTGAAGCTTTCTTT.